This TCR beta chain appears in the sequencing data of a study of cytomegalovirus exposure and HLA in healthy donors (dated by TCRdb to about 2017). With respect to the entire study: According to an earlier analysis of around 600 of the donors, 150 million to 200 million T cells yielded some 110 million unique TCR beta sequences and about 280 Gb of sequence data. The study aimed to test whether signatures of past pathogen exposure could be identified by cataloging public T cell receptors. All discovery cohort repertoires had been generated on a single sequencing platform. The later analysis used no new phenotypic data to find candidate immune exposures, relying instead on TCR beta sequences and their occurrence across donors. A later genetic analysis took genome-wide SNP genotypes for about three fifths of the roughly 700 donors and used that subset as a discovery cohort. Of the approximately 370 genotyped donors, 80% to 90% were placed in the genetic ancestry cluster associated with self-reported Caucasian donors. On average, roughly 200,000 unique TCR beta nucleotide sequences were sequenced per donor among about 400 genotyped donors of the cohort, with about 19% of those sequences being non-productive. The study combined high-throughput TCR immunosequencing, statistical association of individual TCRs with disease status, and machine learning to predict cytomegalovirus infection status. Along with the approximately 700-subject first cohort, a separate validation cohort of approximately 110 different subjects was used. An early release covering 550 to 700 HLA-typed donors comprised about 320 gigabases of sequencing data and tens of millions of unique TCR sequences. Typing coverage varied by locus: roughly 629-640 donors for A, B, C, DRB1 and DQB1; more than 500 for DQA1; around 610 for DPA1; around 490 for DPB1. Class I and class II HLA loci were covered by the typing at four-digit resolution. An earlier analysis of 587 of the donors used high-throughput TCR beta sequencing to judge whether each TCR beta V gene segment behaved as functional or pseudogenic. Five DR-DQ haplotypes were handled as single units for association and clustering, since linkage in the cohort was strong. The study used immunosequencing to profile the T cell repertoires of under 700 subjects and linked those repertoires to cytomegalovirus serostatus. Donor age, sex, ethnicity and CMV serostatus were collected together with the repertoire data. A later analysis re-examined previously published TCR beta repertoires from more than 600 donors and added high-resolution HLA genotyping to investigate patterns of TCR occurrence.

Results and caveats for the whole study, not just this receptor: Because counts were too low, 15 to 20 rarely observed V segments, including chromosome 9 orphons, were excluded from the earlier analysis of about 500 of the donors. A further reported finding was that TCR beta sequences accurately predicted the HLA-A and HLA-B alleles for most subjects in the first cohort. In both the original and validation cohorts, the classifier was reported to diagnose cytomegalovirus status with high specificity and sensitivity. According to the authors, the approach could potentially be generalized to other disease states and immunological phenotypes. According to a later genetic analysis, donors in an Asian-associated ancestry cluster had fewer N-insertions in productive TCRs than the approximately 710-donor mean. When HLA alleles, especially DR and DQ, strongly co-occurred, TCR associations were difficult to assign to individual alleles. A cluster of highly shared sequence variants was judged likely to represent a technical artifact of the sequencing pipeline. In an earlier analysis of some 640 of the donors, most TCR beta V segments were observed in productive rearrangements about 87% or about 30% of the time, broadly matching IMGT annotations. The only immune exposure information available for the cohort was CMV serostatus. An association between a missense DCLRE1C variant and V-gene and J-gene trimming of TCR beta chains was found in a later genetic analysis and replicated in an independent cohort. A total of about 180 TCR beta chains were listed by the study as associated with cytomegalovirus. In a later analysis, HLA-associated TCR beta chains were found to be more clonally expanded and to have lower generation probabilities than equally common non-associated chains. In a later analysis, some 18,000 TCR beta sequences were associated with specific HLA alleles at a false discovery rate of 0.05. In a later analysis, TCR association rates were found to vary across HLA loci, with the most associated TCRs seen for DRB1 alleles and the fewest for HLA-C alleles. A later analysis reported that several top co-occurrence clusters appeared linked to parvovirus B19, influenza, CMV and Epstein-Barr virus. Most TCR sequences were seen in very few donors, while some public TCRs were found in many individuals. Sequencing depth was assumed to be roughly uniform across donors in the presence/absence analyses, though that assumption may not hold. In vitro tests confirmed that a few of the cytomegalovirus-associated TCR beta chains recognize cytomegalovirus antigens. Because HLA typing was missing for some donors at each locus, association tests included only the typed subset. Linkage disequilibrium might explain the correlated functional status among segregating V segments, but an unknown experimental factor could not be excluded. According to a later analysis, most CMV-associated TCR beta chains appeared to be HLA-restricted, and the HLA associations seemed to be driven largely by CMV exposure. Only TCR beta chains were sequenced in this cohort, and the absence of alpha or paired-chain data limited detectable features.

The cohort consisted of more than 650 healthy bone marrow donors. At the time of sampling, all cohort members were nominally healthy, though unrecorded immune exposures were likely present. The donor was CMV seropositive and was included in the group of almost 300 seropositive cohort members. A peripheral blood sample was provided by each donor, and peripheral blood mononuclear cells were used for TCR beta sequencing. The Qiagen DNeasy Blood Extraction Kit was used to extract genomic DNA from the blood cell samples. Library preparation was by the immunoSEQ multiplex PCR assay. For the multiplex PCR, a mixture combining 60 forward primers for TCR Vbeta segments and 13 reverse primers for TCR Jbeta segments was used. The CDR3 region of rearranged TCR beta genes was amplified from genomic DNA with a multiplex PCR assay. The Illumina HiSeq System was used to sequence the amplified TCR beta libraries as 87-base-pair reads. On the study's bioinformatics: In a later analysis, some 80 million unique TCR beta chains were counted across the roughly 610 repertoires, and about 9.9 million of these chains were shared by at least two donors. Raw reads were error-corrected and collapsed into unique sequences with a nearest-neighbor algorithm that merged closely related sequences to remove PCR and sequencing errors. To assign V, D and J gene segments, CDR3 sequences were aligned to IMGT reference sequences. For a sequence to be retained, at least a six-nucleotide match to both a V gene segment and a J gene segment was required. Rearrangements were called productive when the CDR3 lacked stop codons and stayed in frame with V and J; all others were non-productive. CDR3 was defined according to IMGT convention as the region running from the second conserved V-encoded cysteine to the conserved J-encoded phenylalanine. In an earlier analysis of roughly 610 of the donors, sequences lacking an unambiguous match to a single V gene segment were excluded. In an earlier analysis of 500 to 750 of the donors, V segments were called functional above 56.7% productive rearrangements and were called segregating when the between-donor standard deviation exceeded 5%. To diagnose cytomegalovirus status from the catalog of TCR beta chain sequences, a statistical classification framework was built. In a later analysis, V and J genes were assigned by comparing TCR nucleotide sequences against IMGT/GENE-DB human TR gene sequences. The TCRdist pipeline was used in a later analysis to assign CDR3 sequences and most-parsimonious VDJ recombination scenarios. In a later analysis, each TCR beta chain was defined by its CDR3 amino acid sequence together with its V-gene family, and reads without a unique V-gene family were excluded. To address suspected cross-contamination and a sequencing artifact, a later analysis removed a few hundred highly shared, low-generation-probability nucleotide sequences. In a later analysis, a clonal expansion index was calculated for each public chain from normalized within-repertoire ranks of inferred template counts. A later analysis computed generation probabilities with a VDJ recombination model fitted to out-of-frame rearrangements, and checked the results against IGoR. A later analysis scored TCR-TCR, TCR-HLA and TCR-CMV co-occurrence with hypergeometric tests, applying a repertoire-size bias correction to TCR pairs. In a later analysis, false discovery rates were estimated by permuting HLA or CMV assignments 20 times. In a later analysis, co-occurring TCRs were grouped using DBSCAN, with TCRdist sequence similarity added in when clustering inside HLA-allele-positive subsets. Repertoires with fewer than 30,000 or more than 120,000 public chains were left out of co-occurrence clustering, as were four to six repertoires with anomalous nucleotide sharing. Not all clones reach the TCRdb copy of this immuneACCESS table, which keeps in-frame sequences only. Checked studies attribute under half of the gap to unresolved V genes and leave the rest unexplained. The DNA was the basis for D and trimming; V, J and clone size are from that table. Present in this sample are 76,000 or so clones, 73% of which were seen just once. Together, the top ten hold roughly a sixth of the sample.

Note on this clone: Its antigen is currently not known. No much larger clone exists at a distance of one base, and base qualities are not known.

Source material: PBMCs. This sequence originates from a woman between 40 and 55 years old in good health and CMV-seropositive.

The CDR3 corresponds to CASRRDSPGRYTEAFF. The nucleotide sequence is given as TGTGCCAGCAGACGGGACAGCCCAGGACGTTACACTGAAGCTTTCTTT. The V and J genes are TRBV6-6 and TRBJ1-1; 7 middle bases align to TRBD1. The cysteine opens and the phenylalanine closes a CDR3 of 16 amino acids. The entry retains the CDR3 DNA only, 48 bases that are in frame from base 1. For this chain, trimming is 6 bases at the V end and 3 bases at the J end, and the number of junction bases without a gene match is 13. CDR1 and CDR2 were assigned from the germline V gene (reference sequence) as MNHNY and SVGAGI.